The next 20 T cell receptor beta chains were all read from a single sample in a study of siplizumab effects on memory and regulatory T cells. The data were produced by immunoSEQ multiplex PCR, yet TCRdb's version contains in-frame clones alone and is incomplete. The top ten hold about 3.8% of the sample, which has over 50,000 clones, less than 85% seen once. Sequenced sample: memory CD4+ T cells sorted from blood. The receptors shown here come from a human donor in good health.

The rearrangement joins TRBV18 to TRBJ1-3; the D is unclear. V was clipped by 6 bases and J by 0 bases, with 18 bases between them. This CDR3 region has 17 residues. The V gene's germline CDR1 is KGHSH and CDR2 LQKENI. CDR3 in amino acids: CASSRTDRGSSGNTIYF. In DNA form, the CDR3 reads TGTGCCAGCTCCCGAACCGACCGCGGTTCCTCTGGAAACACCATATATTTT.

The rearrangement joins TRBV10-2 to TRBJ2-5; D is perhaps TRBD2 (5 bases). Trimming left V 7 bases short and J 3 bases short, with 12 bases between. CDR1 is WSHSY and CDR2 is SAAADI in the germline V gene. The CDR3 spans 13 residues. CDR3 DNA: TGCGCCAGCACTGTGAGGGCAAAAGAGACCCAGTACTTC. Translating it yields CASTVRAKETQYF.

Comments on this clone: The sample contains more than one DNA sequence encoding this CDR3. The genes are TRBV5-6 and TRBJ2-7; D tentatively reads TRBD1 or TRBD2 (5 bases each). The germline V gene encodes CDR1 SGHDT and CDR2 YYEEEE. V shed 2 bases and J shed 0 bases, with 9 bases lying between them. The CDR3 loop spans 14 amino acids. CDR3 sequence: CASSFAGSSYEQYF. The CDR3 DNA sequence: TGTGCCAGCAGCTTCGCAGGGAGCTCCTACGAGCAGTACTTC.

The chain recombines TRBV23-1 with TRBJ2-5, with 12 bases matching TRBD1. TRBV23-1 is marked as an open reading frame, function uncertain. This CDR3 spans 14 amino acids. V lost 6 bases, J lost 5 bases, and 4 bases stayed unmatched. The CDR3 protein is CASRGTGGRETQYF. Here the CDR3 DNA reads TGCGCCAGCAGGGGGACAGGGGGCAGGGAGACCCAGTACTTC.

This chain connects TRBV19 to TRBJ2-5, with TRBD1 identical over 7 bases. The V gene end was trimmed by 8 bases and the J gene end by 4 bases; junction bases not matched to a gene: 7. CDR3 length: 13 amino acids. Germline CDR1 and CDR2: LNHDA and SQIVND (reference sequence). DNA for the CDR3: TGTGCCAGTGGACAGGTCCCGGGAGAGACCCAGTACTTC. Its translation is CASGQVPGETQYF.

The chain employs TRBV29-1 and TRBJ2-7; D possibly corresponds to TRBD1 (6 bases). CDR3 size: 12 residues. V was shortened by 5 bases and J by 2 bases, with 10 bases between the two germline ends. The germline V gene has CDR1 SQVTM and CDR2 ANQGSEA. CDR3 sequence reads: CSVRQATYEQYF. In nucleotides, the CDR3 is TGCAGCGTTCGACAGGCGACCTACGAGCAGTACTTC.

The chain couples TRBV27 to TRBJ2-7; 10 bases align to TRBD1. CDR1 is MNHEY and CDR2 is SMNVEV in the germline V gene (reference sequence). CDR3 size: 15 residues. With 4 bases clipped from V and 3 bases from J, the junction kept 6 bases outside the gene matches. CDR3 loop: CASSSSTGGLYEQYF. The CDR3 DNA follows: TGTGCCAGCAGTTCCTCGACAGGGGGCCTCTACGAGCAGTACTTC.

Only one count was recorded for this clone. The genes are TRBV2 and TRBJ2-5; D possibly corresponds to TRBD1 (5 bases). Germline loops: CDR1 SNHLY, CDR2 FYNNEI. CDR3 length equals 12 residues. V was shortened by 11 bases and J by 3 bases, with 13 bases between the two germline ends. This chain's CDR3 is CAVKAGKETQYF. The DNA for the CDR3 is TGTGCCGTCAAGGCAGGGAAAGAGACCCAGTACTTC.

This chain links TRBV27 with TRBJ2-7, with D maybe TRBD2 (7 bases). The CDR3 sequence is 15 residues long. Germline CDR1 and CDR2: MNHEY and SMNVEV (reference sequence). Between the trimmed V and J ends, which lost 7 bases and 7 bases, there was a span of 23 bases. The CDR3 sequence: CASTPRRGGRGEQYF. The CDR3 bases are TGTGCCAGCACCCCCCGGAGAGGGGGGCGGGGGGAGCAGTACTTC.

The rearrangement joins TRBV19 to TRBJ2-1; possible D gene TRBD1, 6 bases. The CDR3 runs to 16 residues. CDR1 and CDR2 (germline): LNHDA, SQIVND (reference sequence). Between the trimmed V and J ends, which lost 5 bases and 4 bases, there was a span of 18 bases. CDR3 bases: TGTGCCAGTAGTGCATCCGGGAAAGGGACATACAATGAGCAGTTCTTC. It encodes CASSASGKGTYNEQFF.

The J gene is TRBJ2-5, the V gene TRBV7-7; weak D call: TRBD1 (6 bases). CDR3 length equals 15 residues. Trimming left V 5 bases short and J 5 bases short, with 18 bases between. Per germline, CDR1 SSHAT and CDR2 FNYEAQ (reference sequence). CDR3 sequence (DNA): TGTGCCAGCAGCCTCATACCAGGGGCAGGGGAGACCCAGTACTTC. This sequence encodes CASSLIPGAGETQYF.

The DNA of the CDR3 is TGTGCCAGCAGGGAACTAGCGGGAGGCCCCGGGGAGCTGTTTTTT. This translates into CASRELAGGPGELFF. J is TRBJ2-2 and V is TRBV2; the match to TRBD2 covers 12 bases. The germline gives CDR1 SNHLY, CDR2 FYNNEI. With 6 bases clipped from V and 6 bases from J, the junction kept 5 bases outside the gene matches. The CDR3 length is 15 residues.

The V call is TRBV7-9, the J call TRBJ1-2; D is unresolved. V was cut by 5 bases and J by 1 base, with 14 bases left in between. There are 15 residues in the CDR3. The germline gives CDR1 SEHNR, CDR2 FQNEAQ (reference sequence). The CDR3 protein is CASSPQPVGNYGYTF. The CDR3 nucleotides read TGTGCCAGCAGCCCTCAACCTGTGGGTAACTATGGCTACACCTTC.

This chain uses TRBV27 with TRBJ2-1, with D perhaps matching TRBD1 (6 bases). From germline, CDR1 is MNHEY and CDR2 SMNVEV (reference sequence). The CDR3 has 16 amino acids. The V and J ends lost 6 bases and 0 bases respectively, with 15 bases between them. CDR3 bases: TGTGCCAGCAGAGCCCAGGGGCTTAGCTCCTACAATGAGCAGTTCTTC. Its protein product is CASRAQGLSSYNEQFF.

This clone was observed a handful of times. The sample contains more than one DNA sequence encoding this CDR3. CDR3 protein: CASSLDRNQPQHF. CDR3 nucleotides: TGTGCCAGCAGCTTAGACAGGAATCAGCCCCAGCATTTT. The V gene is TRBV11-2, the J gene TRBJ1-5; no clear D. Per the germline V gene, CDR1 is SGHAT and CDR2 is FQNNGV. V lost 0 bases and J 4 bases, leaving 4 bases between the germline ends. The CDR3 totals 13 residues.

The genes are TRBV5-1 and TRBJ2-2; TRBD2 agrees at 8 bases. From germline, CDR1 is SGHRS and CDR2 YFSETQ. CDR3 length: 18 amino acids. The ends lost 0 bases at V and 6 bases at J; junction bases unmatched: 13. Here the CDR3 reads CASSLAILGAGDSGELFF. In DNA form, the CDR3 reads TGCGCCAGCAGCTTGGCTATTTTAGGAGCGGGAGATTCCGGGGAGCTGTTTTTT.

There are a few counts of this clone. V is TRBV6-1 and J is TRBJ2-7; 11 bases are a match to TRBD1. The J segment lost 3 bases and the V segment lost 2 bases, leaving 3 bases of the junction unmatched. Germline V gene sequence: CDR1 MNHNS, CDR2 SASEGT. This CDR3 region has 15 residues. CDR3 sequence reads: CASSEWGTGGYEQYF. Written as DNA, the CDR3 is TGTGCCAGCAGTGAATGGGGGACAGGGGGCTACGAGCAGTACTTC.

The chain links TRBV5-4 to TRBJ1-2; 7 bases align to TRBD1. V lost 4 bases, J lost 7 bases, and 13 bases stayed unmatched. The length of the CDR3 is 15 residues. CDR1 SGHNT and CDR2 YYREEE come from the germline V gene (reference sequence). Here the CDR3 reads CASSPVVGGAGGYTF. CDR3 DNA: TGTGCCAGCAGCCCCGTAGTAGGGGGCGCAGGTGGCTACACCTTC.

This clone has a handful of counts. The CDR3 DNA reads as TGCGCCAGCAGCTTGGGACAGGGTGATTCTGGCTACACCTTC. Amino acids: CASSLGQGDSGYTF. V gene TRBV5-1 combines with J gene TRBJ1-2; TRBD1 matches at 7 bases. The CDR3 has 14 amino acids. Germline V gene lookup returns CDR1 SGHRS and CDR2 YFSETQ. The V gene end was trimmed by 0 bases and the J gene end by 7 bases; junction bases not matched to a gene: 6.

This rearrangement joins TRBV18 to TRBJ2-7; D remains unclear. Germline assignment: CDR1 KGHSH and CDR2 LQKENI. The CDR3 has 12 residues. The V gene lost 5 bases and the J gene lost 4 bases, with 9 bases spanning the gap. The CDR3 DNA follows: TGTGCCAGCTCAACACAGCAATACGAGCAGTACTTC. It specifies CASSTQQYEQYF.